The source of this T cell receptor beta chain is a study of cytomegalovirus exposure and HLA in healthy donors (dated by TCRdb to about 2017). Background for the entire study: In an earlier analysis of approximately 640 of the donors, 276 Gb of sequence data and roughly 100 million unique TCR beta sequences from roughly 200 million T cells were reported. The study combined high-throughput TCR immunosequencing, statistical association of individual TCRs with disease status, and machine learning to predict cytomegalovirus infection status. Across some 400 genotyped donors of the cohort, an average of roughly 250,000 unique TCR beta nucleotide sequences per donor were sequenced, and approximately 17% of those sequences were non-productive. Four or five DR-DQ haplotypes were handled as single units for association and clustering because linkage in the cohort was strong. All discovery cohort repertoires had been generated on a single sequencing platform. In a later genetic analysis, genome-wide SNP genotypes for about 65% of the roughly 700 donors were used, and that subset was treated as a discovery cohort. Of the roughly 400 genotyped donors, 75% to 85% were placed in the genetic ancestry cluster associated with self-reported Caucasian donors. Typing coverage differed by locus: A, B, C, DRB1 and DQB1 were typed in about 620-630 donors, DQA1 in 522, DPA1 in 606, and DPB1 in about 450. An early release covering 550 to 700 HLA-typed donors comprised 250 to 350 gigabases of sequencing data and around 85 million unique TCR sequences. In the later analysis, no new phenotypic data were used to find candidate immune exposures; instead, reliance was placed on TCR beta sequences and their occurrence across donors. The study used immunosequencing to profile the T cell repertoires of hundreds of subjects and linked those repertoires to cytomegalovirus serostatus. In a later analysis, previously published TCR beta repertoires from roughly 710 donors were re-analyzed and high-resolution HLA genotyping was added so that TCR occurrence patterns could be studied. Alongside the repertoire data, information on donor age, sex, ethnicity and CMV serostatus was compiled. In addition to the first cohort of roughly 670 subjects, a separate validation cohort of 120 different subjects was used. The study aimed to test whether cataloging public T cell receptors could reveal signatures of past pathogen exposure. HLA typing covered class I and class II loci at four-digit resolution. An earlier analysis of some 500 of the donors applied high-throughput TCR beta sequencing to assess whether each TCR beta V gene segment acted as functional or pseudogenic.

Remarks on this clone: Its recognized antigen is unknown. Base qualities are not recorded, but no much larger clone differs from it by a single base.

Library construction relied on the immunoSEQ multiplex PCR assay. A mixture of 60 forward primers for TCR Vbeta segments and 13 reverse primers for TCR Jbeta segments was used in the multiplex PCR. Amplification of the CDR3 region of rearranged TCR beta genes was performed with a multiplex PCR assay on genomic DNA. The Illumina HiSeq System was used to sequence the amplified TCR beta libraries as 87-base-pair reads. On the authors' methods: In a later analysis, roughly 80 million unique TCR beta chains were counted across the approximately 640 repertoires, and approximately 9.9 million of these chains were shared by at least two donors. Raw reads were error-corrected and collapsed into unique sequences with a nearest-neighbor algorithm that merged closely related sequences to remove PCR and sequencing errors. To assign V, D and J gene segments, CDR3 sequences were aligned to IMGT reference sequences. For a sequence to be retained, a match of at least six nucleotides was required to both a V gene segment and a J gene segment. Rearrangements were called productive when the CDR3 lacked stop codons and stayed in frame with V and J; all others were non-productive. CDR3 was defined by IMGT convention, running from the second conserved V-encoded cysteine to the conserved J-encoded phenylalanine. The earlier analysis of fewer than 750 of the donors excluded sequences that lacked an unambiguous match to a single V gene segment. An earlier analysis of several hundred of the donors called V segments functional above 56.7% productive rearrangements and segregating when the between-donor standard deviation exceeded 5%. To diagnose cytomegalovirus status from the catalog of TCR beta chain sequences, a statistical classification framework was built. In a later analysis, TCR nucleotide sequences were compared against IMGT/GENE-DB human TR gene sequences so that V and J genes could be assigned. In a later analysis, CDR3 sequences and most-parsimonious VDJ recombination scenarios were assigned using the TCRdist pipeline. A later analysis defined each TCR beta chain by its CDR3 amino acid sequence plus V-gene family, and excluded reads lacking a unique V-gene family. A later analysis removed 592 highly shared, low-generation-probability nucleotide sequences to deal with suspected cross-contamination and a sequencing artifact. For each public chain, a later analysis derived a clonal expansion index from normalized ranks of inferred template counts within each repertoire. Generation probabilities in a later analysis came from a VDJ recombination model fitted to out-of-frame rearrangements, and those results were checked against IGoR. In a later analysis, TCR-TCR, TCR-HLA and TCR-CMV co-occurrence was scored with hypergeometric tests, and a repertoire-size bias correction was applied to TCR pairs. In a later analysis, false discovery rates were estimated by permuting HLA or CMV assignments 20 times. In a later analysis, co-occurring TCRs were grouped using DBSCAN, and TCRdist sequence similarity was added for clustering within HLA-allele-positive subsets. Repertoires with fewer than 30,000 or more than 120,000 public chains were left out of co-occurrence clustering, as were about 5 repertoires with anomalous nucleotide sharing. In TCRdb, the immuneACCESS table is reduced to in-frame sequences with V and J assigned. These tables do not hold every clone; where another copy was compared, an unresolved V gene accounts for under half, and the others remain unexplained. The V and J calls and clone size come from that table; D and trimming were worked out from the DNA. The sample table shows fewer than 200,000 clones, and about an eighth are seen once. The ten biggest clones cover more than 7% of the sample.

The cohort consisted of more than 650 healthy bone marrow donors. At the time of sampling, every cohort member was nominally healthy, though immune exposures that went unrecorded were likely present. The donor was CMV seropositive and was included in the group of about 290 seropositive cohort members. Every donor gave a peripheral blood sample, and the peripheral blood mononuclear cells from that sample were used for TCR beta sequencing. Genomic DNA extraction from the blood cell samples was performed with the Qiagen DNeasy Blood Extraction Kit. Germline trimming amounts to 0 bases on V and 0 bases on J, with 4 as the count of junction bases outside the gene matches. Taken from cysteine to phenylalanine, the CDR3 has 16 residues. The DNA shown is the 48-base CDR3, in frame from base 1. Via the germline V gene, CDR1 is SGHNT and CDR2 YENEEA. What the study reported, not specific to this receptor: In both the original and validation cohorts, the classifier was reported to diagnose cytomegalovirus status with high specificity and sensitivity. A further reported finding was that TCR beta sequences accurately predicted the HLA-A and HLA-B alleles for most subjects in the first cohort. Correlated functional status among segregating V segments might be attributable to linkage disequilibrium, but an unknown experimental factor could not be ruled out. The cohort was sequenced for TCR beta chains only, and without alpha or paired-chain data the features that could be detected were limited. Some IMGT-functional V segments, including TRBV6-2 and TRBV6-3, could not be told apart with the 87-base-pair reads, so those segments were excluded. According to a later analysis, most CMV-associated TCR beta chains appeared to be HLA-restricted, and the HLA associations seemed to be driven largely by CMV exposure. The authors suggested that the approach could potentially be generalized to other disease states and immunological phenotypes. A cluster of highly shared sequence variants was judged likely to represent a technical artifact of the sequencing pipeline. Most TCR sequences were seen in very few donors, while some public TCRs were found in many individuals. Specific HLA alleles were associated with 15,000 to 20,000 TCR beta sequences at a false discovery rate of 0.05 in a later analysis. A total of fewer than 200 TCR beta chains were listed by the study as associated with cytomegalovirus. In a later analysis, HLA-associated TCR beta chains showed more clonal expansion and lower generation probabilities than non-associated chains that were equally common. The earlier analysis of some 540 of the donors excluded 15 to 20 rarely observed V segments, including chromosome 9 orphons, because counts were too low. According to a later analysis, parvovirus B19, influenza, CMV and Epstein-Barr virus appeared linked to several top co-occurrence clusters. Assigning TCR associations to individual alleles was difficult when HLA alleles, especially DR and DQ, strongly co-occurred. An earlier analysis of 587 of the donors showed that most TCR beta V segments appeared in productive rearrangements either about 87% or about 30% of the time, which broadly matched IMGT annotations. An association between a missense DCLRE1C variant and V-gene and J-gene trimming of TCR beta chains was found in a later genetic analysis and replicated in an independent cohort. In a later analysis, the rate of TCR association differed among HLA loci, with DRB1 alleles having the most associated TCRs and HLA-C alleles having the fewest. The only immune exposure information available for the cohort was CMV serostatus. A few of the identified cytomegalovirus-associated TCR beta chains were confirmed in vitro to be specific for cytomegalovirus antigens. Roughly uniform sequencing depth across donors was assumed in presence/absence analyses, although this assumption may not hold. In a later genetic analysis, fewer N-insertions in productive TCRs were reported among donors in an Asian-associated ancestry cluster than the approximately 630-donor mean. HLA typing was unavailable for some donors at each locus, so association tests used only the typed subset.

This receptor chain uses TRBV11-3 and TRBJ1-1, and 7 junctional nucleotides match TRBD1. This TCR was recovered from a man between 45 and 60 years old in good health and CMV-seropositive. Sequenced sample: PBMCs. The DNA reads as follows: TGTGCCAGCAGCTTAGAGGGACAGATTATGAACACTGAAGCTTTCTTT. Its translation reads: CASSLEGQIMNTEAFF.